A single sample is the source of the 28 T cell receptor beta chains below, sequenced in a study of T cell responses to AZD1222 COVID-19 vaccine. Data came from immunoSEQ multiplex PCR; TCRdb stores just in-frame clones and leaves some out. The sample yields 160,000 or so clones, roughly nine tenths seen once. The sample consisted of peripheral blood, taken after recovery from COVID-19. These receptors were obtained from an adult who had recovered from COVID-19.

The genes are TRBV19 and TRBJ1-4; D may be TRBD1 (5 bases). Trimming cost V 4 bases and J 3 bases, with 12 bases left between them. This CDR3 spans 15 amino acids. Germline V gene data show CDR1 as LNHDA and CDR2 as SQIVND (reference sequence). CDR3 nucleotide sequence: TGTGCCAGTAGTAGTCAAGACAGCCCTAATGAAAAACTGTTTTTT. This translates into CASSSQDSPNEKLFF.

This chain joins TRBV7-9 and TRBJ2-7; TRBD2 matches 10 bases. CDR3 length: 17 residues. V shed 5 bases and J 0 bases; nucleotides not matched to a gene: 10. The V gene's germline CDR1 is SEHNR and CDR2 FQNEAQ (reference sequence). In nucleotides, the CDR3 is TGTGCCAGCAGCCCCCAGACCCCTAGCGGGGGCTCCTACGAGCAGTACTTC. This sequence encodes CASSPQTPSGGSYEQYF.

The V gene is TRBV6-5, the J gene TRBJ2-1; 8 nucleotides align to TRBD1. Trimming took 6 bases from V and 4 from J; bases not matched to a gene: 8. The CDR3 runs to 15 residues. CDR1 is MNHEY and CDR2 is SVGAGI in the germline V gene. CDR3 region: CASSAGQVLYNEQFF. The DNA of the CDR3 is TGTGCCAGCAGCGCGGGACAGGTCTTATACAATGAGCAGTTCTTC.

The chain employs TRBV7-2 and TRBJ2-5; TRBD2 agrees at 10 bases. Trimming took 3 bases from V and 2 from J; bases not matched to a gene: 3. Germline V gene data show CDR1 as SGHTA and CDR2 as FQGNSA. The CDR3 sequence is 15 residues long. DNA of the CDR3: TGTGCCAGCAGCTTCGGACTAGCGGTACAAGAGACCCAGTACTTC. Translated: CASSFGLAVQETQYF.

This chain's CDR3 is CASSLGTGISYGYTF. DNA for the CDR3: TGTGCCAGCAGTTTGGGGACAGGGATAAGCTATGGCTACACCTTC. The J gene is TRBJ1-2, the V gene TRBV28; TRBD1 aligns across 9 bases. The CDR3 runs to 15 residues. The germline V gene encodes CDR1 MDHEN and CDR2 SYDVKM. With V trimmed by 3 bases and J by 4 bases, 6 bases remained unmatched.

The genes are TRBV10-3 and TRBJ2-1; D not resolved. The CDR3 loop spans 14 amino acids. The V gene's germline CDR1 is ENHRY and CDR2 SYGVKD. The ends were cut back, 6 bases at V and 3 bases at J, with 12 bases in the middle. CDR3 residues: CAISDFQHYNEQFF. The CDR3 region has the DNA TGTGCCATCAGCGACTTCCAACACTACAATGAGCAGTTCTTC.

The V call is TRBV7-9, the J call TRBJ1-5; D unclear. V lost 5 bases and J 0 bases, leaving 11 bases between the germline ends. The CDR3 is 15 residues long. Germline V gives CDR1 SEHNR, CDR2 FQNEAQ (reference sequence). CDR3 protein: CASSEESFSNQPQHF. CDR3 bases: TGTGCCAGCAGCGAGGAAAGCTTTAGCAATCAGCCCCAGCATTTT.

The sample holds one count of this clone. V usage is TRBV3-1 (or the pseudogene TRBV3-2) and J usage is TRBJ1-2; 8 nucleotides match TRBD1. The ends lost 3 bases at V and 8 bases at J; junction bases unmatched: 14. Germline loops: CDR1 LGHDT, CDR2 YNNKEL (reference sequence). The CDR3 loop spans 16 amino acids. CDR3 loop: CASSQGARQGSKGYTF. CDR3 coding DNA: TGTGCCAGCAGCCAGGGGGCCAGACAGGGGAGTAAAGGCTACACCTTC.

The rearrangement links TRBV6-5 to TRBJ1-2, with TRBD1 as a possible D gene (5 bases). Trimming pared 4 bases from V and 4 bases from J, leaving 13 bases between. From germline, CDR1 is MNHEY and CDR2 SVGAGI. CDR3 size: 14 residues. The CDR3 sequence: CASSSGGRSYGYTF. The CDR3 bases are TGTGCCAGCAGTTCCGGGGGGAGGAGCTATGGCTACACCTTC.

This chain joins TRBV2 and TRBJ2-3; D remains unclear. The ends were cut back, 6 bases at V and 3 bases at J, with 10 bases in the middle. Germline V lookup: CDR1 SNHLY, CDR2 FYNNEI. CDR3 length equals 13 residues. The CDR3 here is CASSPTRTDTQYF. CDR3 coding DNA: TGTGCCAGCAGCCCTACCCGAACAGATACGCAGTATTTT.

The CDR3 nucleotides read TGTGCCAGCAGCCCCTTTCTCGGCTACGAAGATGGCTACACCTTC. Translating gives CASSPFLGYEDGYTF. This chain connects TRBV7-2 to TRBJ1-2; unclear D gene. The germline V and J ends were trimmed by 5 bases and 6 bases, with 19 bases remaining between them. This CDR3 is built from 15 residues. Germline values: CDR1 SGHTA, CDR2 FQGNSA.

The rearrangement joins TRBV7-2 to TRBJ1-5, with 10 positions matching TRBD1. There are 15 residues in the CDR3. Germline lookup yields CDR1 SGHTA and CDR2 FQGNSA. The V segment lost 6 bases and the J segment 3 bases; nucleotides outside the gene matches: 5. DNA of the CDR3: TGTGCCAGCAGTCTGACAGGGGGCCCCAATCAGCCCCAGCATTTT. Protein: CASSLTGGPNQPQHF.

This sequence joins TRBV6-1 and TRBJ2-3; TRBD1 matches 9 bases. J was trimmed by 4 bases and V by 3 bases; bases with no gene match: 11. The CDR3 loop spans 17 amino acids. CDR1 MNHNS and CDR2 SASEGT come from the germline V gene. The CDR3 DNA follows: TGTGCCAGCAGTGATAGAGGGGACAGGGAAGGACCAGATACGCAGTATTTT. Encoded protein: CASSDRGDREGPDTQYF.

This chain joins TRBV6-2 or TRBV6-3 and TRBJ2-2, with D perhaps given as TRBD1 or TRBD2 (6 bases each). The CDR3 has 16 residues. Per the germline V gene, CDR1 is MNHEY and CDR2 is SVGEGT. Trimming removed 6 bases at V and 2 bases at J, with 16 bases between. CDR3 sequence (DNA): TGTGCCAGCAGCCCCCCAAGGGGGGTAAACACCGGGGAGCTGTTTTTT. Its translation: CASSPPRGVNTGELFF.

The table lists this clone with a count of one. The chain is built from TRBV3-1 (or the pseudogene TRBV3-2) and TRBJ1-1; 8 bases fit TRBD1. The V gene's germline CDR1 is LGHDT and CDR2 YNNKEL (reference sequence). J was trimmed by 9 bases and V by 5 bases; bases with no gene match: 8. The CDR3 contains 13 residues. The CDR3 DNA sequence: TGTGCCAGCAGCTCGACAGGGGATGAAAAAGCTTTCTTT. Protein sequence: CASSSTGDEKAFF.

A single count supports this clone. The DNA of the CDR3 is TGTGCCAGCAGCACCCTGACAGGGGGCCATGGCTACACCTTC. It yields the protein CASSTLTGGHGYTF. The gene calls are TRBV2 and TRBJ1-2; the match to TRBD1 covers 10 bases. The CDR3 is 14 amino acids. Germline-derived CDR1 and CDR2 are SNHLY and FYNNEI. Trimming cost V 6 bases and J 6 bases; bases outside gene matches: 7.

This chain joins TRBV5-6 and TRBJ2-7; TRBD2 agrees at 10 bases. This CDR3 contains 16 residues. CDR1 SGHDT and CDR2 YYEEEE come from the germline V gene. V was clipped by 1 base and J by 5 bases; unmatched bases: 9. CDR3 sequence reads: CASSLLLLAGEDEQYF. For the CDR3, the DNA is TGTGCCAGCAGCTTGTTGTTGCTAGCGGGAGAGGACGAGCAGTACTTC.

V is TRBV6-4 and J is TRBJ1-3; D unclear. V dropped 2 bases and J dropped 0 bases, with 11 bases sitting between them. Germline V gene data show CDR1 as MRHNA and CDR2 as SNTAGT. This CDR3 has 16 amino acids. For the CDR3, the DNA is TGTGCCAGCAGTGACCGGAGCGAGAGCTCTGGAAACACCATATATTTT. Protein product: CASSDRSESSGNTIYF.

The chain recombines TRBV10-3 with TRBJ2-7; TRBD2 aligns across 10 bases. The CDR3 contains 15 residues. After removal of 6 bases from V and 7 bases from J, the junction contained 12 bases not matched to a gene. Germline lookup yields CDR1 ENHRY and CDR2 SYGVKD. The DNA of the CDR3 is TGTGCCATCAGCCAACTAGCGGGAACCTTCGATGAGCAGTACTTC. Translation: CAISQLAGTFDEQYF.

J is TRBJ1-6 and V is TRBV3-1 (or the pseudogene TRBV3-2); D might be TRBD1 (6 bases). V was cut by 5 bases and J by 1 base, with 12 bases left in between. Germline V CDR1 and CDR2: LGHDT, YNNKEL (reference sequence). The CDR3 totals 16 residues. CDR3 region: CASSAKGGSYNSPLHF. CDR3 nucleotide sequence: TGTGCCAGCAGCGCCAAGGGGGGGTCCTATAATTCACCCCTCCACTTT.

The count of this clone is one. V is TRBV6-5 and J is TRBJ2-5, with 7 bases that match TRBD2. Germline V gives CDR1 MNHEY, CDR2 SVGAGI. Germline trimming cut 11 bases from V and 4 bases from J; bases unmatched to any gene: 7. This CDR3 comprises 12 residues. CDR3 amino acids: CAVGGEGETQYF. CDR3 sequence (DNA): TGTGCCGTAGGTGGGGAGGGAGAGACCCAGTACTTC.

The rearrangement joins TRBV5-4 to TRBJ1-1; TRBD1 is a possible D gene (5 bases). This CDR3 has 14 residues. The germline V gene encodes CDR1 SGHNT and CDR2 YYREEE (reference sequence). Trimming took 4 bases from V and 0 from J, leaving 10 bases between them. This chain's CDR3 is CASSPKTVNTEAFF. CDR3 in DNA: TGTGCCAGCAGCCCAAAGACAGTGAACACTGAAGCTTTCTTT.

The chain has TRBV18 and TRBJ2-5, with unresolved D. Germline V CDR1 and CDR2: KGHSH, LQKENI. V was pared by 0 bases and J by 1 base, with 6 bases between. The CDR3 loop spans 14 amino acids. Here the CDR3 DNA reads TGTGCCAGCTCACCACCAGGCAGCCAAGAGACCCAGTACTTC. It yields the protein CASSPPGSQETQYF. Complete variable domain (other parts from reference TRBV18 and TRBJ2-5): NAGVMQNPRHLVRRRGQEARLRCSPMKGHSHVYWYRQLPEEGLKFMVYLQKENIIDESGMPKERFSAEFPKEGPSILRIQQVVRGDSAAYFCASSPPGSQETQYFGPGTRLLVL.

The CDR3 DNA follows: TGTGCCAGCAGTCAATTAGCGCGGGGTGAGCAGTTCTTC. Amino acids: CASSQLARGEQFF. This sequence joins TRBV12-3 or TRBV12-4 and TRBJ2-1, with D perhaps TRBD2 (6 bases). CDR3 length: 13 residues. Trimming left V 5 bases short and J 9 bases short, with 14 bases between.

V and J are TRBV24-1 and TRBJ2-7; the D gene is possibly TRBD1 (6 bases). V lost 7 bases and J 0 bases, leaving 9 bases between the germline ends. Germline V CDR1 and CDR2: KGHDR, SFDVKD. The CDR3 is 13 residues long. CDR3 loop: CATRGDNSYEQYF. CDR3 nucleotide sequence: TGTGCCACCAGGGGGGACAACTCCTACGAGCAGTACTTC.

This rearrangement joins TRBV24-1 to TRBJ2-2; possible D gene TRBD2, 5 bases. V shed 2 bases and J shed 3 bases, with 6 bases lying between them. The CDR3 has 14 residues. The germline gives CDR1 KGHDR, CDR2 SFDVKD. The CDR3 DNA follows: TGTGCCACCAGTGATTCACTAGACACCGGGGAGCTGTTTTTT. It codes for CATSDSLDTGELFF.

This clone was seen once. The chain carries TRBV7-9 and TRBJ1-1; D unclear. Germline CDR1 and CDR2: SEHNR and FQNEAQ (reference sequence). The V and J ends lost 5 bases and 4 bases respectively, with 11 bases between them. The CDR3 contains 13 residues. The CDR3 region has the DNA TGTGCCAGCAGCCCTTGGACGGGCACTGAAGCTTTCTTT. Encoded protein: CASSPWTGTEAFF.

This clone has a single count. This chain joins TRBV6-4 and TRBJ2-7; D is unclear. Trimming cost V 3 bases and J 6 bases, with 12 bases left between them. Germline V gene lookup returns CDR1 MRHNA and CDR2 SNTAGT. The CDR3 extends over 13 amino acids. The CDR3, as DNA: TGTGCCAGCAGTGAACTACCCTACGGCGAGCAGTACTTC. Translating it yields CASSELPYGEQYF.